This is a list of T cell receptor beta chains from one sample in a study of CDR3 diversity in severe acne. TCRdb passed the PCR reads through MiXCR, listing each CDR3 protein once. The table records 90,000 or so distinct CDR3 sequences, about 50% of them present only once. The sample comprised blood. These receptors originate from a male donor in good health, serving as a control. Both conserved end residues are part of each CDR3. A D gene is named only where the DNA matches it firmly. The size field is filled for only some rows; it gives once, few, many or a size class.

D gene | clone size | J gene | V gene | CDR3 length | CDR3 protein | CDR3 DNA
- | - | TRBJ1-6 | TRBV6-5 | 15 | CASSCAGLYNSPLHF | TGTGCCAGCAGTTGCGCAGGCCTCTATAATTCACCCCTCCACTTT
TRBD1 | - | TRBJ2-5 | TRBV7-3 | 14 | CASSGGTGKETQYF | TGTGCCAGCAGCGGGGGGACAGGGAAAGAGACCCAGTACTTC
TRBD2 | - | TRBJ2-1 | TRBV4-1 | 14 | CASSRLAGGVEQFF | TGCGCCAGCAGCCGCCTAGCGGGGGGGGTTGAGCAGTTCTTC
- | once | TRBJ1-5 | TRBV27 | 16 | CASRGRSAYSNQPQHF | TGTGCCAGCAGAGGGAGAAGCGCCTATAGCAATCAGCCCCAGCATTTT
- | many | TRBJ1-2 | TRBV30 | 13 | CAWSDQGIYGYTF | TGTGCCTGGAGCGACCAGGGAATCTATGGCTACACCTTC
TRBD2 | - | TRBJ2-5 | TRBV20-1 | 17 | CSAPLATNGRAGETQYF | TGCAGCGCTCCGTTAGCGACTAACGGGAGGGCCGGGGAGACCCAGTACTTC
TRBD2 | many | TRBJ2-2 | TRBV24-1 | 17 | CATSSLAGSFGTGELFF | TGTGCCACCAGTTCCCTAGCGGGCTCCTTCGGAACCGGGGAGCTGTTTTTT
TRBD2 | - | TRBJ2-5 | TRBV12-3/TRBV12-4 | 14 | CASKTSFGEKTQYF | TGTGCCAGCAAGACTAGCTTTGGCGAAAAGACCCAGTACTTC
- | few | TRBJ1-3 | TRBV10-3 | 13 | CASSETGRNTIYF | TGTGCCAGCAGTGAAACAGGGAGAAACACCATATATTTT
TRBD2 | - | TRBJ2-5 | TRBV27 | 16 | CASTILAGGHPGTQYF | TGTGCCAGCACCATTCTAGCGGGAGGCCACCCTGGGACCCAGTACTTC
- | - | TRBJ2-7 | TRBV7-9 | 16 | CASSQDSAGSSYEQYF | TGCGCCAGCAGCCAAGATTCGGCCGGGAGTAGCTACGAGCAGTACTTC
- | - | TRBJ1-6 | TRBV6-6 | 11 | CASSYSTEDHF | TGTGCCAGCAGTTACTCCACAGAGGACCACTTT
TRBD2 | - | TRBJ2-1 | TRBV7-4 | 15 | CASSPTSGGRNEQFF | TGTGCCAGCAGCCCAACTAGCGGGGGACGGAATGAGCAGTTCTTC
- | - | TRBJ1-2 | TRBV9 | 12 | CASSVRGYGYTF | TGTGCCAGCAGCGTACGGGGATATGGCTACACCTTC
TRBD1 | - | TRBJ1-5 | TRBV19 | 17 | CASSICSGTDRNQPQHF | TGTGCCAGTAGTATTTGTTCCGGGACAGATCGCAATCAGCCCCAGCATTTT
TRBD1 | few | TRBJ2-3 | TRBV7-2 | 14 | CASSLEDRVDTQYF | TGTGCCAGCAGCTTAGAGGACAGGGTAGATACGCAGTATTTT
- | - | TRBJ2-6 | TRBV5-1 | 13 | CASSLFGANVLTF | TGCGCCAGCAGCTTGTTTGGGGCCAACGTCCTGACTTTC
- | - | TRBJ1-6 | TRBV20-1 | 15 | CSAPDNDATTSPLHF | TGCAGTGCCCCAGACAACGATGCTACTACTTCACCCCTCCACTTT
TRBD1 | - | TRBJ1-1 | TRBV6-5 | 16 | CASSYGTASGNTEAFF | TGTGCCAGCAGTTACGGGACAGCCTCTGGAAACACTGAAGCTTTCTTT
TRBD2 | - | TRBJ2-5 | TRBV14 | 16 | CASSPLSGRSEETQYF | TGTGCCAGCAGCCCCCTCAGCGGGAGGTCGGAAGAGACCCAGTACTTC
- | - | TRBJ2-7 | TRBV19 | 12 | CAWGAVLYEQYF | TGTGCCTGGGGGGCTGTCCTCTACGAGCAGTACTTC
TRBD1 | once | TRBJ1-4 | TRBV18 | 15 | CASSQRGTGDEKLFF | TGTGCCAGCTCCCAACGGGGGACAGGGGATGAAAAACTGTTTTTT
TRBD1 | many | TRBJ1-2 | TRBV4-1 | 17 | CASRYTGEGAPFYGYTF | TGCGCCAGCCGCTATACAGGGGAAGGAGCCCCCTTCTATGGCTACACCTTC
- | - | TRBJ1-1 | TRBV12-3/TRBV12-4 | 14 | CASSLSQVETEAFF | TGTGCCAGCAGTTTATCACAGGTGGAGACTGAAGCTTTCTTT
- | - | TRBJ1-2 | TRBV5-8 | 14 | CASSLALGGAGYTF | TGTGCCAGCAGCTTGGCCCTCGGGGGTGCGGGCTACACCTTC
- | many | TRBJ1-5 | TRBV6-6 | 18 | CASSYSNRVFYSNQPQHF | TGTGCCAGCAGTTACTCGAACAGGGTCTTTTATAGCAATCAGCCCCAGCATTTT
- | - | TRBJ2-7 | TRBV2 | 14 | CASNLQGVLYEQYF | TGTGCCAGCAATTTGCAGGGAGTCCTCTACGAGCAGTACTTC
- | medium-sized | TRBJ2-3 | TRBV20-1 | 14 | CSARDGTLGDTQYF | TGCAGTGCTAGAGATGGGACTTTAGGGGATACGCAGTATTTT
- | - | TRBJ2-7 | TRBV5-4 | 14 | CASSPGLASYEQYF | TGTGCCAGCAGCCCTGGGCTAGCCTCCTACGAGCAGTACTTC
- | - | TRBJ1-5 | TRBV4-2 | 13 | CASSQEGTQPQHF | TGTGCCAGCAGCCAAGAAGGGACTCAGCCCCAGCATTTT
- | - | TRBJ1-5 | TRBV27 | 14 | CASSSVTSGETQHF | TGTGCCAGCAGTTCGGTGACTAGCGGGGAGACCCAGCATTTT
- | many | TRBJ2-5 | TRBV20-1 | 15 | CSARAPAGRQETQYF | TGCAGTGCTAGAGCCCCCGCGGGGCGACAAGAGACCCAGTACTTC
- | many | TRBJ2-1 | TRBV12-5 | 13 | CASGLASRNEQFF | TGTGCTAGTGGTTTGGCGTCGAGGAATGAGCAGTTCTTC
TRBD2 | - | TRBJ2-3 | TRBV29-1 | 16 | CSVDGGSGRAVGTQYF | TGCAGCGTTGATGGAGGTAGCGGGAGGGCCGTAGGTACGCAGTATTTT
- | - | TRBJ1-2 | TRBV24-1 | 13 | CATSDPARSGNTF | TGTGCCACCAGTGATCCCGCACGCTCTGGAAACACCTTC
TRBD1 | - | TRBJ1-5 | TRBV10-2 | 20 | CASSGSGTGATLVGNQPQHF | TGCGCCAGCAGTGGGTCGGGGACAGGGGCGACCCTGGTTGGGAATCAGCCCCAGCATTTT
TRBD2 | few | TRBJ2-1 | TRBV5-1 | 15 | CASSLGWGGRNEQSF | TGCGCCAGCAGCTTGGGGTGGGGGGGAAGGAATGAGCAGTCCTTC
- | - | TRBJ2-7 | TRBV9 | 14 | CASSATTLVGEQYF | TGTGCCAGCAGCGCTACTACTCTAGTGGGCGAGCAGTACTTC
- | - | TRBJ1-1 | TRBV7-9 | 16 | CASSLGYFPENTEAFF | TGTGCCAGCAGCTTAGGGTATTTCCCCGAGAACACTGAAGCTTTCTTT
- | - | TRBJ2-5 | TRBV19 | 14 | CVIKMTGGQQTQYF | TGTGTCATTAAGATGACAGGAGGCCAACAGACCCAGTACTTC
TRBD1 | - | TRBJ2-3 | TRBV20-1 | 16 | CSASSFGTGGADTQYF | TGCAGTGCTAGTAGTTTTGGGACAGGGGGCGCAGATACGCAGTATTTT
- | - | TRBJ1-1 | TRBV6-1 | 12 | CASRKGNTEAFF | TGTGCCAGCAGAAAGGGAAACACTGAAGCTTTCTTT
- | - | TRBJ1-1 | TRBV7-2 | 14 | CASSLVGGGTEAFF | TGTGCCAGCAGCTTAGTGGGGGGGGGGACTGAAGCTTTCTTT
- | many | TRBJ1-5 | TRBV7-6 | 14 | CASSLGGLGQPQHF | TGTGCCAGCAGCTTAGGAGGGCTGGGTCAGCCCCAGCATTTT
- | many | TRBJ2-7 | TRBV14 | 17 | CASSQPGGPRFEYEQYF | TGTGCCAGCAGCCAACCCGGAGGGCCGAGGTTCGAATACGAGCAGTACTTC
TRBD2 | - | TRBJ2-7 | TRBV20-1 | 15 | CSARVGTSGSYEQYF | TGCAGTGCTAGAGTTGGGACTAGCGGGAGCTACGAGCAGTACTTC